This T cell receptor beta chain was sequenced during a study of cytomegalovirus exposure and HLA in healthy donors. Whole-study findings and limits: V- and J-gene trimming in TCR beta was tied to a missense DCLRE1C variant by an analysis performed later. High sensitivity and specificity were reportedly achieved when the classifier diagnosed cytomegalovirus status.

Both 60 Vbeta primers and 13 Jbeta primers went into the PCR. Clones were read by immunoSEQ multiplex PCR, and TCRdb kept only the in-frame ones, dropping some. The data show over 95,000 clones, about 74% seen once. The germline CDR1 and CDR2 sequences are SGHTA and FQGNSA. This CDR3 is 15 amino acids long. The V gene end was trimmed by 5 bases and the J gene end by 8 bases; junction bases not matched to a gene: 12. Comments on this clone: What it binds is unknown.

At sampling all donors were nominally healthy, likely with unrecorded immune exposures. The V gene is TRBV7-2, the J gene TRBJ1-2; 9 bases match TRBD1. The TCR originated in a female donor in good health and CMV-seronegative. Sequenced material: PBMCs. CDR3 region: CASSASGQGLLGYTF. In nucleotides, the CDR3 is TGTGCCAGCAGCGCCTCGGGACAGGGTCTCTTAGGCTACACCTTC.